Each of the 10 T cell receptor beta chains below was sequenced from the same sample in a study of cytomegalovirus exposure and HLA in healthy donors. PCR involved 60 Vbeta and 13 Jbeta primers. TCRdb's copy holds only in-frame clones and misses some; the assay was immunoSEQ multiplex PCR. The sample consists of 85,000 to 110,000 clones, 65% to 85% of them appearing once. The sample consisted of PBMCs. The receptors were sampled from a man aged 50 or older in good health and CMV-seropositive.

The V gene is TRBV7-3, the J gene TRBJ2-1, with 8 bases that match TRBD2. The CDR3 is 15 residues long. V dropped 3 bases and J dropped 9; count of bases not matched to a gene: 10. Germline V gene lookup returns CDR1 SGHTA and CDR2 FQGTGA. The CDR3 DNA reads as TGTGCCAGCAGCTTGCGGGAGGCCCTCCTCGGTGAGCAGTTCTTC. Amino acids: CASSLREALLGEQFF.

The chain couples TRBV10-3 to TRBJ1-3, with 8 bases fitting TRBD1. The V gene's germline CDR1 is ENHRY and CDR2 SYGVKD. The CDR3 runs 15 residues. V was pared by 6 bases and J by 0 bases, with 4 bases of the junction left unmatched. CDR3 sequence reads: CAIRPDRGSGNTIYF. The CDR3 nucleotides are TGTGCCATCAGACCCGACAGGGGCTCTGGAAACACCATATATTTT.

The chain joins TRBV5-1 to TRBJ2-1; 7 nucleotides match TRBD2. V lost 0 bases, J lost 4 bases, and 4 bases stayed unmatched. The length of the CDR3 is 15 residues. CDR1 and CDR2 from the germline V gene are SGHRS and YFSETQ. This chain's CDR3 is CASSLGGSGYNEQFF. The CDR3 nucleotides read TGCGCCAGCAGCTTGGGCGGGAGTGGATACAATGAGCAGTTCTTC.

Concerning this clone itself: Sequence at one end of the junction differs from germline and may be a read error. V and J are TRBV28 and TRBJ2-7; the D gene is possibly TRBD1 (5 bases). From germline, CDR1 is MDHEN and CDR2 SYDVKM. The CDR3 extends over 11 amino acids. The CDR3 DNA sequence: TGTGCCAGCAGTTTACGACAGAGATTTGACTTC. Translated, it gives CASSLRQRFDF.

The chain employs TRBV6-5 and TRBJ2-5; the match to TRBD2 covers 8 bases. The trim removed 5 bases at V and 5 bases at J, leaving 7 bases unmatched. Germline CDR1 MNHEY, CDR2 SVGAGI. This CDR3 has 14 amino acids. CDR3 DNA: TGTGCCAGCAGTGGCCGGGGGGGTTGGGAGACCCAGTACTTC. Its translation is CASSGRGGWETQYF.

This clone was counted a single time. The gene calls are TRBV5-1 and TRBJ2-1, with 12 bases that match TRBD2. Unmatched junction bases numbered 5, after V lost 1 base and J lost 9 bases. This CDR3 has 15 amino acids. Per the germline V gene, CDR1 is SGHRS and CDR2 is YFSETQ. The chain's CDR3 is CASSLSGTSGREQFF. The DNA of the CDR3 is TGCGCCAGCAGCTTGTCCGGGACTAGCGGGCGTGAGCAGTTCTTC.

The table lists this clone with a count of one. The gene calls are TRBV5-1 and TRBJ1-2; TRBD1 is a possible D gene (6 bases). The germline V gene encodes CDR1 SGHRS and CDR2 YFSETQ. This CDR3 is built from 14 residues. With 3 bases removed from V and 2 bases from J, the gap between germline ends came to 11 bases. DNA of the CDR3: TGCGCCAGCAGCTACACAGGGCCCAACTATGGCTACACCTTC. Its protein is CASSYTGPNYGYTF.

The chain employs TRBV28 and TRBJ2-3; 8 bases agree with TRBD2. V lost 2 bases and J lost 0; bases outside the gene matches: 4. This CDR3 spans 16 amino acids. Germline V gene lookup returns CDR1 MDHEN and CDR2 SYDVKM. The CDR3 here is CASSLRGGRSTDTQYF. The CDR3 coding sequence is TGTGCCAGCAGTTTACGGGGGGGTAGGAGCACAGATACGCAGTATTTT.

As regards this clone: At one end, the junction sequence differs from germline, possibly due to a read error. The chain has TRBV9 and TRBJ2-5; 10 bases are a match to TRBD1. Germline V gives CDR1 SGDLS, CDR2 YYNGEE. This CDR3 contains 16 residues. CDR3 sequence: CASSVNLDRGQGTQYF. The CDR3 DNA follows: TGTGCCAGCAGCGTGAATCTTGACAGGGGGCAAGGGACCCAGTACTTC.

This clone was counted once. V is TRBV5-1 and J is TRBJ2-4; a possible D gene is TRBD2 (7 bases). CDR3 length: 16 residues. In germline, CDR1 is SGHRS, CDR2 YFSETQ. Trimming cost V 0 bases and J 1 base, with 11 bases left between them. The DNA of the CDR3 is TGCGCCAGCAGCTTGGGTTCGGGGGGCGCCAAAAACATTCAGTACTTC. The encoded protein is CASSLGSGGAKNIQYF.